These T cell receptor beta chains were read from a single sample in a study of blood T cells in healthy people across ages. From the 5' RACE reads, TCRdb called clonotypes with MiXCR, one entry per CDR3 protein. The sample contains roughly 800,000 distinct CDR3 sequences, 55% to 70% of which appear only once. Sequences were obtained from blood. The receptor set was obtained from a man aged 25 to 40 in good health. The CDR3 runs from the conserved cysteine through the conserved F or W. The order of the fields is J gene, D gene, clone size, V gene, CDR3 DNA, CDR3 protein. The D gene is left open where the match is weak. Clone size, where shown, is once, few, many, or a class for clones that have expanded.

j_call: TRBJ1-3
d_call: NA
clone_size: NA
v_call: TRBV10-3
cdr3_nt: TGTGCCATCAGTGAGCCAAGACAAGCGACAAACACCATATATTTT
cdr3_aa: CAISEPRQATNTIYF

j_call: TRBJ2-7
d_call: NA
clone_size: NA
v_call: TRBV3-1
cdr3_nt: TGTGCCAGCAGCCAAAGTGTTGGCTCCTACAATGAGCAGTACTTC
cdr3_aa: CASSQSVGSYNEQYF

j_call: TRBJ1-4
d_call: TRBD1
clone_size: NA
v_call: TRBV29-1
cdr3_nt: TGCAGCGTTGTTCCCAGGGGGTGGAATGAAAAACTGTTTTTT
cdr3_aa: CSVVPRGWNEKLFF

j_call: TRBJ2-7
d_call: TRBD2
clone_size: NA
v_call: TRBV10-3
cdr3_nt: TGTGCCATCAGTGCGTCAATTGGTAGCGGGAGTGATACCTACGAGCAGTACTTC
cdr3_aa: CAISASIGSGSDTYEQYF

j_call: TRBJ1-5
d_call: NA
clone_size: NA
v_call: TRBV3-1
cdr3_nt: TGTGCCAGCAGCCAAGGATTGGGGGAGCAGCCCCAGCATTTT
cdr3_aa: CASSQGLGEQPQHF

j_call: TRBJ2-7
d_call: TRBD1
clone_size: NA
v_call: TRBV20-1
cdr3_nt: TGCAGTGCTAGAGAGAAATGGACAGGCTACGAGCAGTACTTC
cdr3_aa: CSAREKWTGYEQYF

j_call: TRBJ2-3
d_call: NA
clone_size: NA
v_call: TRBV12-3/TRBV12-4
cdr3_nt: TGTGCCTGCAGTTTCCGGGACTTCTCAGATACGCAGTATTTT
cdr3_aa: CACSFRDFSDTQYF

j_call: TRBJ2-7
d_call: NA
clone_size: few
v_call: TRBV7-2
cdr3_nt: TGTGCCAGCAGCCAGACGAGGGAGCAGTACTTC
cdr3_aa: CASSQTREQYF

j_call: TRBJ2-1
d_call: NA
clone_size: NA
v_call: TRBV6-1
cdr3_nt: TGTGCCAGCAGCCTCGTGGGGTCTAGCGTCTCCTACAATGAGCAGTTCTTC
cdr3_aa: CASSLVGSSVSYNEQFF

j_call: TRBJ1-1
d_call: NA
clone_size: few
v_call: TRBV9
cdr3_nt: TGTGCCAGCAGCGGACAGACGAACACTGAAGCTTTCTTT
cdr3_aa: CASSGQTNTEAFF

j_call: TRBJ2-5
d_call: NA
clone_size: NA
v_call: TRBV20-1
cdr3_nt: TGCAGTGCTAACGACCAGGAGGAGACCCAGTACTTC
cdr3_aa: CSANDQEETQYF

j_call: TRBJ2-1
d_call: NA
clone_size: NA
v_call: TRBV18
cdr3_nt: TGTGCCAGCTCACCAGCGACCTACAATGAGCAGTTCTTC
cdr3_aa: CASSPATYNEQFF

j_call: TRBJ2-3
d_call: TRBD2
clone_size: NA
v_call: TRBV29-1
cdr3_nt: TGCAGCGTTGAATGGGTAGCGGGGGCCTTGGCAGATACGCAGTATTTT
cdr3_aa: CSVEWVAGALADTQYF

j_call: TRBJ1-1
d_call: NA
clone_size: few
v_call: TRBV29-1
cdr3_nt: TGCAGCGTTGCGGGGCGGAATCTCGGGAACACTGAAGCTTTCTTT
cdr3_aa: CSVAGRNLGNTEAFF